Following are 8 T cell receptor beta chains from one sample sequenced in a study of T cell repertoires in ileal Crohn's disease. Measured with immunoSEQ multiplex PCR; TCRdb has only the in-frame clones, and not every one. This sample has 8,000 or so clones; roughly 80% occur once, and the top ten carry approximately 8.4%. The sample was ileal tissue. All receptors derive from an adult with Crohn's disease.

V usage is TRBV9 and J usage is TRBJ1-6, with D possibly being TRBD1 (5 bases). V was clipped by 0 bases and J by 10 bases, with 20 bases between them. This CDR3 is built from 17 residues. The germline V gene encodes CDR1 SGDLS and CDR2 YYNGEE. The CDR3 spells CASSVDPGGFGDSPLHF. CDR3 bases: TGTGCCAGCAGCGTAGACCCGGGGGGTTTTGGGGACTCACCCCTCCACTTT.

The chain recombines TRBV5-1 with TRBJ2-7; tentative D call: TRBD1 (5 bases). Germline V CDR1 and CDR2: SGHRS, YFSETQ. The CDR3 length is 15 residues. The ends were cut back, 0 bases at V and 2 bases at J, with 12 bases in the middle. The chain's CDR3 is CASSLEPRETYEQYF. In DNA, the CDR3 is TGCGCCAGCAGCTTGGAGCCCAGGGAAACCTACGAGCAGTACTTC.

The chain links TRBV19 to TRBJ1-1; 7 bases agree with TRBD1. Germline V gives CDR1 LNHDA, CDR2 SQIVND (reference sequence). This CDR3 is 13 amino acids long. J gave up 4 bases and V 5 bases, and 4 bases lay outside the gene matches. Written as DNA, the CDR3 is TGTGCCAGTAGTCCGCACAGGGGCACTGAAGCTTTCTTT. It specifies CASSPHRGTEAFF.

This chain connects TRBV6-5 to TRBJ2-7, with D hard to call. V lost 6 bases and J lost 3, with 6 bases in between. The CDR3 has 11 residues. CDR1 MNHEY and CDR2 SVGAGI come from the germline V gene. CDR3 region: CASRQFYEQYF. CDR3 in DNA: TGTGCCAGCAGACAGTTCTACGAGCAGTACTTC.

This chain connects TRBV7-7 to TRBJ2-1; TRBD1 is a possible D gene (6 bases). With 2 bases removed from V and 6 bases from J, the gap between germline ends came to 11 bases. This CDR3 has 14 residues. CDR1 SSHAT and CDR2 FNYEAQ come from the germline V gene (reference sequence). The CDR3 region has the DNA TGTGCCAGCAGCTTAACAGGGATGAGCAATGAGCAGTTCTTC. Its translation is CASSLTGMSNEQFF.

Remarks on this clone: Other DNA sequences in this specimen translate into the identical CDR3. V is TRBV5-1 and J is TRBJ1-2, with a possible D match to TRBD1 (5 bases). V was shortened by 0 bases and J by 4 bases, with 7 bases between the two germline ends. The CDR3 is 13 residues long. Germline loops: CDR1 SGHRS, CDR2 YFSETQ. The DNA of the CDR3 is TGCGCCAGCAGCTTGGAGCAGGGCTATGGCTACACCTTC. It yields the protein CASSLEQGYGYTF.

V is TRBV19 and J is TRBJ1-2, with 10 bases that match TRBD1. The ends lost 4 bases at V and 8 bases at J; junction bases unmatched: 4. This CDR3 contains 13 residues. Germline-derived CDR1 and CDR2 are LNHDA and SQIVND (reference sequence). The CDR3 nucleotides read TGTGCCAGTAGTACCCGGGACAGGGGCGGCTACACCTTC. This encodes CASSTRDRGGYTF.

The rearrangement joins TRBV5-6 to TRBJ1-6; a weak D match, TRBD1 (5 bases). The CDR3 sequence is 16 residues long. V gave up 1 base and J gave up 10 bases, with 18 bases separating them. The germline gives CDR1 SGHDT, CDR2 YYEEEE. Here the CDR3 DNA reads TGTGCCAGCAGCTTGTCATACGCCGGCAGGGTATCACCCCTCCACTTT. It is translated as CASSLSYAGRVSPLHF.